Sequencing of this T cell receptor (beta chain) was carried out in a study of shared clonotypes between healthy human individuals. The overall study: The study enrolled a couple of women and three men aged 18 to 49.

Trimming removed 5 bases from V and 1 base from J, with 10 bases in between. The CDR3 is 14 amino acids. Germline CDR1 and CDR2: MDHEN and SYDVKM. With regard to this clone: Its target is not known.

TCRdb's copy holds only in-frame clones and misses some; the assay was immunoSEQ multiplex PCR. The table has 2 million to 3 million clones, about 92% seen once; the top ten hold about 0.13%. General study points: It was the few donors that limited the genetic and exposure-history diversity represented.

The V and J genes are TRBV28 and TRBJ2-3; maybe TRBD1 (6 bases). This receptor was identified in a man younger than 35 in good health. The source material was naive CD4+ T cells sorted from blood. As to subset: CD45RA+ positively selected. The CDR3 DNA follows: TGTGCCAGCAGTGACCACAGGGGCACAGATACGCAGTATTTT. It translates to CASSDHRGTDTQYF.